One and the same sample provided the 22 T cell receptor beta chains below, sequenced in a study of shared clonotypes between healthy human individuals. The method was immunoSEQ multiplex PCR; TCRdb's version includes in-frame clones alone and lacks a portion of them. The sample holds around 2,000,000 clones, approximately 95% seen once. Sequencing input: naive CD4+ T cells sorted from blood. As to subset: CD45RA+ positively selected. The receptors here all came from a man between 18 and 29 years old in good health.

The chain has TRBV7-9 and TRBJ2-5; D possibly corresponds to TRBD2 (6 bases). Germline CDR1 SEHNR, CDR2 FQNEAQ (reference sequence). The CDR3 is made up of 15 amino acids. V was cut by 2 bases and J by 2 bases, with 12 bases left in between. The CDR3 DNA reads as TGTGCCAGCAGCTTACTTGGACTACCTCAAGAGACCCAGTACTTC. The encoded protein is CASSLLGLPQETQYF.

The CDR3 DNA follows: TGCAGCGCCCTTCGGACAGGGGGCCCTCTATACTTC. This gives the protein CSALRTGGPLYF. The chain uses TRBV29-1 and TRBJ2-7, with 11 bases aligning to TRBD1. J lost 13 bases, V lost 7 bases, and 12 bases had no gene match. CDR1 is SQVTM and CDR2 is ANQGSEA in the germline V gene. This CDR3 comprises 12 residues.

This chain uses TRBV5-1 with TRBJ2-7; 11 positions agree with TRBD2. The ends lost 4 bases at V and 3 bases at J; junction bases unmatched: 3. CDR1 SGHRS and CDR2 YFSETQ come from the germline V gene. The CDR3 loop spans 14 amino acids. CDR3 loop: CASSQGTSGYEQYF. CDR3 bases: TGCGCCAGCAGCCAAGGGACTAGCGGCTACGAGCAGTACTTC.

The chain has TRBV30 and TRBJ2-2, with 7 bases aligning to TRBD1. The CDR3 covers 15 residues. Germline CDR1 and CDR2: GTSNPN and SVGIG (reference sequence). Germline trimming cut 2 bases from V and 2 bases from J; bases unmatched to any gene: 5. CDR3 sequence reads: CAWSRGQLNTGELFF. The CDR3 DNA sequence: TGTGCCTGGAGTAGGGGACAGTTAAACACCGGGGAGCTGTTTTTT.

This clone has only one observation. V usage is TRBV4-1 and J usage is TRBJ2-1; a weak D match, TRBD2 (6 bases). The CDR3 covers 15 residues. V was shortened by 1 base and J by 2 bases, with 9 bases between the two germline ends. Germline CDR1 and CDR2: MGHRA and YSYEKL. CDR3 loop: CASSQGGVTYNEQFF. The CDR3 region has the DNA TGCGCCAGCAGCCAAGGGGGGGTTACCTACAATGAGCAGTTCTTC.

The V call is TRBV10-1, the J call TRBJ2-7, with D tentatively TRBD2 (7 bases). Deletions cut 8 bases from V and 7 bases from J, with 27 bases between. The CDR3 consists of 16 residues. Germline-derived CDR1 and CDR2 are WNHNN and SYGVQD (reference sequence). DNA for the CDR3: TGCGCCAGCGACCAATTAGGGACTGAGGGGAGGGGGGAGCAGTACTTC. Amino acid sequence: CASDQLGTEGRGEQYF.

This clone occurred once. The same CDR3 is also encoded by other DNA sequences in this sample. The chain is built from TRBV2 and TRBJ1-5, with D unclear. The CDR3 length is 14 residues. CDR1 and CDR2 (germline): SNHLY, FYNNEI. V gave up 1 base and J gave up 0 bases, with 4 bases separating them. CDR3 in amino acids: CASSEGDSNQPQHF. The CDR3 DNA reads as TGTGCCAGCAGTGAAGGAGATAGCAATCAGCCCCAGCATTTT.

This rearrangement joins TRBV30 to TRBJ2-1, with TRBD2 matching 12 bases. With 4 bases clipped from V and 12 bases from J, the junction kept 13 bases outside the gene matches. This CDR3 spans 15 amino acids. Germline V gene data show CDR1 as GTSNPN and CDR2 as SVGIG (reference sequence). CDR3 residues: CAWTGAPSGGAWQFF. CDR3 nucleotides: TGTGCCTGGACTGGTGCGCCTAGCGGGGGGGCCTGGCAGTTCTTC.

V usage is TRBV5-1 and J usage is TRBJ1-2; 9 bases align to TRBD1. Germline values: CDR1 SGHRS, CDR2 YFSETQ. The length of the CDR3 is 15 residues. Trimming removed 4 bases from V and 4 bases from J; junction bases left unmatched: 8. The CDR3 DNA is TGCGCCAGCAGCCGGACAGGGGAAGCTCTCTATGGCTACACCTTC. It codes for CASSRTGEALYGYTF.

V gene TRBV6-6 combines with J gene TRBJ2-7; 11 bases are shared with TRBD1. CDR3 size: 15 residues. In germline, CDR1 is MNHNY, CDR2 SVGAGI (reference sequence). The trim removed 4 bases at V and 5 bases at J, leaving 7 bases unmatched. In DNA, the CDR3 is TGTGCCAGCAGTTGGGGCGGACAGGGGGCCGACGAGCAGTACTTC. Translating gives CASSWGGQGADEQYF.

This clone has a single count. The chain links TRBV6-1 to TRBJ2-3; D uncertain. Germline CDR1 and CDR2: MNHNS and SASEGT. Trimming cost V 4 bases and J 6 bases, with 11 bases left between them. The CDR3 is 13 residues long. CDR3 nucleotide sequence: TGTGCCAGCAGTGTCCGAGGTGCGGATACGCAGTATTTT. This gives the protein CASSVRGADTQYF.

The chain is built from TRBV6-6 and TRBJ2-7; 8 bases are a match to TRBD2. Germline V lookup: CDR1 MNHNY, CDR2 SVGAGI (reference sequence). This CDR3 spans 15 amino acids. Losses at the gene ends were 6 bases for V and 3 bases for J; bases not matched to a gene: 10. The CDR3 DNA reads as TGTGCCAGCAGACCCACGGGGGGGCCCGACTACGAGCAGTACTTC. Amino acids: CASRPTGGPDYEQYF.

The chain is built from TRBV5-1 and TRBJ2-7; 9 positions agree with TRBD1. This CDR3 has 15 amino acids. V trimming: 3 bases; J trimming: 6 bases; junction bases outside the gene matches: 10. The germline CDR1 and CDR2 sequences are SGHRS and YFSETQ. CDR3 DNA: TGCGCCAGCAGCTCCTCCCCGGGACAGGGCACCGAGCAGTACTTC. Translating gives CASSSSPGQGTEQYF.

This clone was seen only once. This chain uses TRBV4-1 with TRBJ2-3; 10 bases fit TRBD2. V lost 4 bases and J lost 4; bases outside the gene matches: 8. In germline, CDR1 is MGHRA, CDR2 YSYEKL. The CDR3 consists of 16 residues. CDR3 residues: CASSPVGTSDADTQYF. The DNA for the CDR3 is TGCGCCAGCAGCCCCGTCGGGACTAGCGACGCAGATACGCAGTATTTT.

This sequence joins TRBV5-3 and TRBJ1-5; 8 positions agree with TRBD1. TRBV5-3 is an open reading frame whose function is uncertain. V shed 4 bases, J shed 2 bases, and the junction held 17 bases outside the gene matches. CDR3 size: 19 residues. The chain's CDR3 is CARSPRQGKHPGGNQPQHF. DNA for the CDR3: TGTGCCAGAAGCCCTAGACAGGGGAAGCATCCTGGGGGCAATCAGCCCCAGCATTTT.

As DNA, the CDR3 is TGTGCCAGCATCGGACAGGGGGAGGACGAGCAGTACTTC. As protein: CASIGQGEDEQYF. The chain carries TRBV2 and TRBJ2-7, with TRBD1 matching 10 bases. The CDR3 consists of 13 residues. Germline V gene data show CDR1 as SNHLY and CDR2 as FYNNEI. The V segment lost 7 bases and the J segment 5 bases; nucleotides outside the gene matches: 5.

The J gene is TRBJ1-1, the V gene TRBV6-5, with no clear D. Trimming shortened V by 4 bases and J by 4 bases, and 13 bases separated the two germline ends. CDR1 is MNHEY, CDR2 SVGAGI, per germline. The CDR3 totals 14 residues. CDR3 region: CASSFDSRSTEAFF. CDR3 nucleotide sequence: TGTGCCAGCAGTTTTGACTCCAGATCCACTGAAGCTTTCTTT.

The chain couples TRBV13 to TRBJ2-7, with D perhaps given as TRBD1 or TRBD2 (5 bases each). The CDR3 spans 17 residues. Trimming took off 2 bases at V and 0 bases at J, with 17 bases between the two ends. Germline assignment: CDR1 PRHDT and CDR2 FYEKMQ (reference sequence). The CDR3 is CASSLRTVAGASYEQYF. The CDR3 nucleotides read TGTGCCAGCAGCTTAAGAACTGTGGCCGGGGCCTCCTACGAGCAGTACTTC.

The chain joins TRBV29-1 to TRBJ1-3; 8 bases are a match to TRBD1. V lost 4 bases to trimming and J lost 4 bases; unmatched junction nucleotides: 6. The V gene's germline CDR1 is SQVTM and CDR2 ANQGSEA. The CDR3 has 14 residues. The CDR3 is CSVGQGAGGNTIYF. The CDR3 nucleotides read TGCAGCGTTGGTCAGGGGGCGGGAGGAAACACCATATATTTT.

This chain connects TRBV6-1 to TRBJ2-7; D is uncertain. The germline V gene has CDR1 MNHNS and CDR2 SASEGT. Trimming pared 6 bases from V and 5 bases from J, leaving 11 bases between. There are 12 residues in the CDR3. DNA of the CDR3: TGTGCCAGCAGCCCCTTGGGGAACGAGCAGTACTTC. Its protein is CASSPLGNEQYF.

With respect to this clone: The identical CDR3 is also encoded by other nucleotide sequences in the sample. The chain couples TRBV5-1 to TRBJ2-3; tentatively, D is TRBD1 (6 bases). Trimming left V 0 bases short and J 1 base short, with 9 bases between. The germline gives CDR1 SGHRS, CDR2 YFSETQ. The CDR3 runs 15 residues. The CDR3 sequence: CASSLGSGGTDTQYF. CDR3 bases: TGCGCCAGCAGCTTGGGTTCAGGGGGCACAGATACGCAGTATTTT.

This clone was picked up one time. In DNA form, the CDR3 reads TGTGCCAGCCGATCTAGCGGGGGATTTTCCTACGAGCAGTACTTC. This codes for CASRSSGGFSYEQYF. This chain links TRBV28 with TRBJ2-7; 10 bases fit TRBD2. The CDR3 sequence is 15 residues long. In germline, CDR1 is MDHEN, CDR2 SYDVKM. J gave up 1 base and V 8 bases, and 8 bases lay outside the gene matches.